This record concerns one TCR beta chain sequence. The antigen remains undetermined. TCRdb independently ran MiXCR on the 5' RACE reads; one entry per CDR3 protein. This repertoire shows 300,000 to 350,000 distinct CDR3 sequences, 14% found once; its top ten account for 21%. The source of the sample is a study of T-cell memory formation after mild COVID-19. Study-wide findings and caveats: Of the contracting clones, CD4+ ones lay mainly in CM and EM, and CD8+ ones in EMRA.

The germline V and J ends were trimmed by 2 bases and 7 bases, with 8 bases remaining between them. This CDR3 is 11 amino acids long. Per germline, CDR1 DFQATT and CDR2 SNEGSKA (reference sequence). The TCR was taken from a man younger than 30 who had mild COVID-19 (a few samples of this study predate the infection). Cell type and time point are not known. The sequenced material came from PBMCs or a T cell subset sorted from them (not recorded which). The chain has TRBV20-1 and TRBJ1-1, with unresolved D. Here the CDR3 DNA reads TGCAGTGCTAGATCACCGAATGAAGCTTTCTTT. Its protein is CSARSPNEAFF.